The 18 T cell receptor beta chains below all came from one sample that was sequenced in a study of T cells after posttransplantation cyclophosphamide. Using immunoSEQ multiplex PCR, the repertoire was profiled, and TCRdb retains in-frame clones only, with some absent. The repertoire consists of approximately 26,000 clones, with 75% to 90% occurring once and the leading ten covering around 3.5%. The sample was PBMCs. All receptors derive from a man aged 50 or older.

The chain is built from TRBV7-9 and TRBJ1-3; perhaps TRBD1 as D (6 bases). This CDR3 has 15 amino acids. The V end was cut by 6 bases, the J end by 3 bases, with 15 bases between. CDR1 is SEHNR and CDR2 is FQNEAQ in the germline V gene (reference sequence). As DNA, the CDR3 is TGTGCCAGCAGTTCACCCAGGGGTAGTGGAAACACCATATATTTT. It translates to CASSSPRGSGNTIYF.

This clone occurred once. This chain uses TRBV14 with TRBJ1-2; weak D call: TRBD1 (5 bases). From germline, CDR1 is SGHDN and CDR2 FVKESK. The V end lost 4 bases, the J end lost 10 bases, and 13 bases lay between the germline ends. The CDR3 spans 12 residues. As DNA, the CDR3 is TGTGCCAGCAGCCTAGGGACTGTGGACTACACCTTC. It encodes CASSLGTVDYTF.

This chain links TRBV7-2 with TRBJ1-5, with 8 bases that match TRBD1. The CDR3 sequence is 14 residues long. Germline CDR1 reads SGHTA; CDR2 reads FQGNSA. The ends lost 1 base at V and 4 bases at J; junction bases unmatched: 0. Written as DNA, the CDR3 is TGTGCCAGCAGCTTAGACAGGGGGAATCAGCCCCAGCATTTT. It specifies CASSLDRGNQPQHF.

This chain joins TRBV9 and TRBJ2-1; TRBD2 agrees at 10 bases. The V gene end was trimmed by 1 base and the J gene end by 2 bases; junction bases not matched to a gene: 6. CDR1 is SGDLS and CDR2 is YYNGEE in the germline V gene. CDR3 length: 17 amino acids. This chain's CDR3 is CASSVWASGGPYNEQFF. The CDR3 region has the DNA TGTGCCAGCAGCGTATGGGCTAGCGGGGGTCCCTACAATGAGCAGTTCTTC.

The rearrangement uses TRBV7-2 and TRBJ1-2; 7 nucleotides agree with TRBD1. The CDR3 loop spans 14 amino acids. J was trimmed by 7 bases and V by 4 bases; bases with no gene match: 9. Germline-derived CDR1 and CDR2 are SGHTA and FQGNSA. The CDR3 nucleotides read TGTGCCAGCAGCTCCCAGGGGGGCGTGGGTGGCTACACCTTC. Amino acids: CASSSQGGVGGYTF.

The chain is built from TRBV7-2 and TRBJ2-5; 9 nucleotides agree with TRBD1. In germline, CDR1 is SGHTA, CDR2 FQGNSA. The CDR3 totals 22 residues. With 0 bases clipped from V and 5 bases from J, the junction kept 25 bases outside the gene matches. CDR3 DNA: TGTGCCAGCAGCTTAGCTAGTACCCTCCGCGCGGGGACAGGGAGCAGGGGCGAGACCCAGTACTTC. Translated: CASSLASTLRAGTGSRGETQYF. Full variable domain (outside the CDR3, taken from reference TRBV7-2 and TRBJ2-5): GAGVSQSPSNKVTEKGKDVELRCDPISGHTALYWYRQSLGQGLEFLIYFQGNSAPDKSGLPSDRFSAERTGGSVSTLTIQRTQQEDSAVYLCASSLASTLRAGTGSRGETQYFGPGTRLLVL.

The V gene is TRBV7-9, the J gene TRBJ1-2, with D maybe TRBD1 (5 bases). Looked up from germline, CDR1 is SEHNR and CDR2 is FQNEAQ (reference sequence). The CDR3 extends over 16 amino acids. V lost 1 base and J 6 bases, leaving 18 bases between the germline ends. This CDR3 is CASSLGTGGYTHGYTF. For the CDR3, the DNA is TGTGCCAGCAGCTTAGGGACCGGGGGGTATACACATGGCTACACCTTC.

CDR3 in DNA: TGTGCCAGCAGTAACAGGAGATTATACGAGCAGTACTTC. Translation gives CASSNRRLYEQYF. The J gene is TRBJ2-7, the V gene TRBV11-3; maybe TRBD1 (5 bases). Germline lookup yields CDR1 SGHNT and CDR2 YENEEA. V lost 6 bases to trimming and J lost 4 bases, with 13 bases between them. This CDR3 region has 13 residues.

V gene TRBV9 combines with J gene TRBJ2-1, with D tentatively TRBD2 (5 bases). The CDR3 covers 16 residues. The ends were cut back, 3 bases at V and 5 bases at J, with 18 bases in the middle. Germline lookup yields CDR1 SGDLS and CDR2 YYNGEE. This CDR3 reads CASSGQDFQAHNEQFF. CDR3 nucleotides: TGTGCCAGCAGCGGGCAGGACTTTCAGGCCCACAATGAGCAGTTCTTC.

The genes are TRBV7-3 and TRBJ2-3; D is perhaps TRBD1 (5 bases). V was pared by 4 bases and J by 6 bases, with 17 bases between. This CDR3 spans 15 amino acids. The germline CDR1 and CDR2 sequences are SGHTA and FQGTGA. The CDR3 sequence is CASSSTGWPSDTQYF. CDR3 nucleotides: TGTGCCAGCAGCTCCACAGGCTGGCCATCGGATACGCAGTATTTT.

Written as DNA, the CDR3 is TGTGCCAGCAGCAAGGGGGGGACCCTCAAAAACATTCAGTACTTC. It yields the protein CASSKGGTLKNIQYF. This sequence joins TRBV27 and TRBJ2-4, with D possibly TRBD2 on 7 matching bases. CDR1 is MNHEY and CDR2 is SMNVEV in the germline V gene (reference sequence). CDR3 size: 15 residues. V gave up 6 bases and J gave up 3 bases, with 15 bases separating them.

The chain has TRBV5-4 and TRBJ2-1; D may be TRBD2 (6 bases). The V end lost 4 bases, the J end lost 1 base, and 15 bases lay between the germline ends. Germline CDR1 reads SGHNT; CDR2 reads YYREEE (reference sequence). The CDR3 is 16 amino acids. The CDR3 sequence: CASSPNSGSSYNEQFF. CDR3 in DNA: TGTGCCAGCAGCCCCAATAGCGGATCTTCCTACAATGAGCAGTTCTTC.

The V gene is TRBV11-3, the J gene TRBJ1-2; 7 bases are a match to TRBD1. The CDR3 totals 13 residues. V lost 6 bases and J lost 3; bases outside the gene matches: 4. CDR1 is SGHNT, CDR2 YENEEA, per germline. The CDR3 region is CASSSDRHYGYTF. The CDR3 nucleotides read TGTGCCAGCAGTTCGGACAGGCACTATGGCTACACCTTC.

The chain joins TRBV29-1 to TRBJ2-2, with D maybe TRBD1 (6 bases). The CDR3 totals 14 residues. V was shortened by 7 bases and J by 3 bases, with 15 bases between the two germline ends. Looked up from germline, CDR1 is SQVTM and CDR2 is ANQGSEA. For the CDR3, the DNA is TGCAGCGCTATGGACAGTCTATACACCGGGGAGCTGTTTTTT. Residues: CSAMDSLYTGELFF.

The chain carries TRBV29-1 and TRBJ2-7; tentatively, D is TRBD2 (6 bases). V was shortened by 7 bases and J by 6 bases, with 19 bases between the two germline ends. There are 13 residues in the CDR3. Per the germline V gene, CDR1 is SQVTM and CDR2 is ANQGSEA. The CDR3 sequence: CSARLEGWGEQYF. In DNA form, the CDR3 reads TGCAGCGCCAGACTAGAAGGGTGGGGCGAGCAGTACTTC.

The CDR3 DNA is TGTGCCAGCAGCATACAGGGATTCCGCGAGCAGTACTTC. Amino acid sequence: CASSIQGFREQYF. V usage is TRBV5-5 and J usage is TRBJ2-7; tentative D call: TRBD1 (6 bases). V was trimmed by 4 bases and J by 6 bases, leaving 14 bases between them. CDR3 length: 13 amino acids. Per germline, CDR1 SGHKS and CDR2 YYEKEE (reference sequence).

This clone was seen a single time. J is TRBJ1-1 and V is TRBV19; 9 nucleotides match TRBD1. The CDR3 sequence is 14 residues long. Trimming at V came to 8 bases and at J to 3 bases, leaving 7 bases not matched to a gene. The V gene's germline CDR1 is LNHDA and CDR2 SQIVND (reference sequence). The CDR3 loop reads CASSRDREHTEAFF. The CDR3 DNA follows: TGTGCCAGTTCGCGGGACAGGGAGCACACTGAAGCTTTCTTT. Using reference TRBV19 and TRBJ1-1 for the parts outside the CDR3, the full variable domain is DGGITQSPKYLFRKEGQNVTLSCEQNLNHDAMYWYRQDPGQGLRLIYYSQIVNDFQKGDIAEGYSVSREKKESFPLTVTSAQKNPTAFYLCASSRDREHTEAFFGQGTRLTVV.

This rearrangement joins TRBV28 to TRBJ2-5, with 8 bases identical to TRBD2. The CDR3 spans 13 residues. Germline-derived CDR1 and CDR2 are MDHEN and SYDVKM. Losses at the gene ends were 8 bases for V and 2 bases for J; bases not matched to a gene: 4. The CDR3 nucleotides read TGTGCCAGCTGTAGCGGGGATCAAGAGACCCAGTACTTC. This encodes CASCSGDQETQYF.